Presented here are 30 T cell receptor beta chains from one specimen sequenced in a study of blood T cell repertoires in COVID-19. Method: immunoSEQ multiplex PCR; TCRdb's copy keeps in-frame clones and lacks some. Of some 120,000 clones in the sample, over 60% are singletons; the top ten hold roughly 35%. Sequencing used peripheral blood. All receptors derive from a middle-aged man with active or convalescent COVID-19.

J is TRBJ2-3 and V is TRBV7-2; TRBD2 matches at 9 bases. J lost 5 bases, V lost 4 bases, and 10 bases had no gene match. The CDR3 extends over 16 amino acids. CDR1 is SGHTA, CDR2 FQGNSA, per germline. CDR3 sequence (DNA): TGTGCCAGCAGCTCCCCCATAGCGGGGGTAAGAGATACGCAGTATTTT. Translating it yields CASSSPIAGVRDTQYF.

V is TRBV12-3 or TRBV12-4 and J is TRBJ1-5; D is unresolved. V lost 5 bases and J lost 4, with 9 bases in between. There are 13 residues in the CDR3. The CDR3 DNA sequence: TGTGCCAGCAGTCTTCCCGGTAATCAGCCCCAGCATTTT. Translation gives CASSLPGNQPQHF.

The V gene is TRBV11-2, the J gene TRBJ1-4, with 7 bases matching TRBD1. Germline assignment: CDR1 SGHAT and CDR2 FQNNGV. The CDR3 is 16 residues long. The V segment lost 0 bases and the J segment 8 bases; nucleotides outside the gene matches: 9. CDR3 in amino acids: CASSLDFGQGDEKLFF. The CDR3, as DNA: TGTGCCAGCAGCTTAGATTTTGGGCAGGGGGACGAAAAACTGTTTTTT.

CDR3 amino acids: CAWSLRFNGKLFF. CDR3 DNA sequence: TGTGCCTGGAGTTTAAGATTTAACGGAAAACTGTTTTTT. The rearrangement uses TRBV30 and TRBJ1-4; D gene ambiguous. Germline V lookup: CDR1 GTSNPN, CDR2 SVGIG (reference sequence). CDR3 length: 13 amino acids. Trimming cost V 2 bases and J 10 bases, with 14 bases left between them. Full variable domain (remainder filled in from reference TRBV30 and TRBJ1-4): SQTIHQWPATLVQPVGSPLSLECTVEGTSNPNLYWYRQAAGRGLQLLFYSVGIGQISSEVPQNLSASRPQDRQFILSSKKLLLSDSGFYLCAWSLRFNGKLFFGSGTQLSVL.

As regards this clone: The CDR3 does not end in the conserved phenylalanine or tryptophan, so this is likely a read error. No DNA is shown, since the ends of the CDR3 on it are uncertain; the CDR3 is the one TCRdb lists. The gene calls are TRBV6-1 and TRBJ1-2. The CDR3 is 12 amino acids long, termini counted. Germline CDR1 and CDR2: MNHNS and SASEGT. The CDR3 sequence is CASSESRAVVQL.

The chain combines TRBV2 with TRBJ1-1; the D is unclear. The CDR3 has 13 amino acids. The germline V gene encodes CDR1 SNHLY and CDR2 FYNNEI. With 2 bases removed from V and 8 bases from J, the gap between germline ends came to 12 bases. The CDR3 coding sequence is TGTGCCAGCAGTGAATGGGCCAGGTTCGAAGCTTTCTTT. Translating it yields CASSEWARFEAFF.

This clone appeared a single time. The rearrangement links TRBV6-5 to TRBJ1-5; D is perhaps TRBD1 (6 bases). The CDR3 spans 15 residues. Looked up from germline, CDR1 is MNHEY and CDR2 is SVGAGI. V was pared by 6 bases and J by 0 bases, with 12 bases between. The CDR3 nucleotides read TGTGCCAGCAGGACAGGCCTTAATAGCAATCAGCCCCAGCATTTT. It specifies CASRTGLNSNQPQHF.

This chain joins TRBV6-2 or TRBV6-3 and TRBJ2-7, with 9 bases matching TRBD1. Trimming took 4 bases from V and 3 from J; bases not matched to a gene: 7. The CDR3 has 15 amino acids. Germline CDR1 is MNHEY and CDR2 is SVGEGT. CDR3 sequence reads: CASSWEPGQGYEQYF. The CDR3 DNA reads TGTGCCAGCAGTTGGGAACCGGGACAGGGCTACGAGCAGTACTTC.

The J gene is TRBJ1-4, the V gene TRBV29-1; D is possibly TRBD1 (5 bases). Germline V gene lookup returns CDR1 SQVTM and CDR2 ANQGSEA. The CDR3 consists of 14 residues. V dropped 2 bases and J dropped 8 bases, with 15 bases sitting between them. The CDR3 region has the DNA TGCAGCGTTGAATGGAGGGGCGCGGGGGAAAAACTGTTTTTT. Translation gives CSVEWRGAGEKLFF.

The chain carries TRBV4-1 and TRBJ2-3, with D uncertain. Germline V gene data show CDR1 as MGHRA and CDR2 as YSYEKL. This CDR3 has 15 amino acids. The germline V and J ends were trimmed by 2 bases and 5 bases, with 14 bases remaining between them. The CDR3 nucleotides read TGCGCCAGCAGCCAATCGGTTTTCAGGTTAGATACGCAGTATTTT. Residues: CASSQSVFRLDTQYF.

This chain joins TRBV2 and TRBJ2-5; possibly TRBD2 for D (6 bases). CDR3 size: 15 residues. Germline values: CDR1 SNHLY, CDR2 FYNNEI. Trimming took off 4 bases at V and 5 bases at J, with 17 bases between the two ends. CDR3 sequence: CASSGWMTEGETQYF. CDR3 nucleotide sequence: TGTGCCAGCAGTGGTTGGATGACGGAGGGCGAGACCCAGTACTTC. Drawing the rest from reference TRBV2 and TRBJ2-5, the complete variable domain is EPEVTQTPSHQVTQMGQEVILRCVPISNHLYFYWYRQILGQKVEFLVSFYNNEISEKSEIFDDQFSVERPDGSNFTLKIRSTKLEDSAMYFCASSGWMTEGETQYFGPGTRLLVL.

The rearrangement links TRBV7-6 to TRBJ2-5, with TRBD2 matching over 16 bases. Germline CDR1 and CDR2: SGHVS and FNYEAQ. After removal of 5 bases from V and 4 bases from J, the junction contained 7 bases not matched to a gene. The length of the CDR3 is 17 residues. The chain's CDR3 is CASSRGLAGGPTETQYF. The CDR3 DNA reads as TGTGCCAGCAGCCGGGGACTAGCGGGGGGGCCGACAGAGACCCAGTACTTC.

CDR3 coding DNA: TGTGCCAGCAGCTTGGCACTAGCGGGAGCGGAGAATACGCAGTATTTT. Its protein product is CASSLALAGAENTQYF. This chain connects TRBV5-5 to TRBJ2-3, with 11 bases matching TRBD2. CDR3 size: 16 residues. V trimming: 0 bases; J trimming: 7 bases; junction bases outside the gene matches: 7. Germline loops: CDR1 SGHKS, CDR2 YYEKEE (reference sequence).

This chain links TRBV24-1 with TRBJ2-2, with 8 bases matching TRBD1. The CDR3 has 13 amino acids. Germline trimming cut 9 bases from V and 6 bases from J; bases unmatched to any gene: 5. Looked up from germline, CDR1 is KGHDR and CDR2 is SFDVKD. This CDR3 reads CATGDRLAGELFF. The CDR3 nucleotides read TGTGCCACCGGGGACAGGTTGGCCGGGGAGCTGTTTTTT.

The chain has TRBV5-1 and TRBJ2-5, with TRBD1 matching over 10 bases. Unmatched junction bases numbered 15, after V lost 4 bases and J lost 3 bases. The CDR3 consists of 18 residues. Germline V CDR1 and CDR2: SGHRS, YFSETQ. The CDR3 loop is CASSAGSILGQGKETQYF. In DNA, the CDR3 is TGCGCCAGCAGCGCGGGATCTATTTTGGGACAGGGGAAAGAGACCCAGTACTTC. The variable domain in full, completed from reference TRBV5-1 and TRBJ2-5, reads KAGVTQTPRYLIKTRGQQVTLSCSPISGHRSVSWYQQTPGQGLQFLFEYFSETQRNKGNFPGRFSGRQFSNSRSEMNVSTLELGDSALYLCASSAGSILGQGKETQYFGPGTRLLVL.

This clone was seen ten or more times. J is TRBJ2-3 and V is TRBV6-1; tentative D call: TRBD1 (7 bases). V gave up 0 bases and J gave up 1 base, with 14 bases separating them. The CDR3 is made up of 17 amino acids. CDR1 and CDR2 (germline): MNHNS, SASEGT. CDR3 in amino acids: CASSEAQGGGGTDTQYF. In DNA, the CDR3 is TGTGCCAGCAGTGAAGCTCAGGGGGGCGGAGGCACAGATACGCAGTATTTT.

Only a few counts were recorded for this clone. J is TRBJ2-1 and V is TRBV6-5; the match to TRBD2 covers 10 bases. This CDR3 is 16 amino acids long. Germline-derived CDR1 and CDR2 are MNHEY and SVGAGI. J gave up 10 bases and V 4 bases, and 13 bases lay outside the gene matches. CDR3 sequence (DNA): TGTGCCAGCAGTTCAGTAGCGGGAGGACTAGCTTGGGAGCAGTTCTTC. Translation gives CASSSVAGGLAWEQFF.

The J gene is TRBJ2-2, the V gene TRBV11-2; 7 bases are a match to TRBD2. The CDR3 runs 18 residues. Germline V lookup: CDR1 SGHAT, CDR2 FQNNGV. The trim removed 6 bases at V and 5 bases at J, leaving 18 bases unmatched. The CDR3 reads CASRAAGSAVVSTGELFF. The CDR3, as DNA: TGTGCCAGCAGGGCAGCGGGATCGGCGGTAGTTTCGACCGGGGAGCTGTTTTTT.

The chain carries TRBV11-3 and TRBJ2-2, with D perhaps matching TRBD2 (6 bases). The V end was cut by 4 bases, the J end by 7 bases, with 19 bases between. This CDR3 spans 16 amino acids. The germline V gene has CDR1 SGHNT and CDR2 YENEEA. CDR3 protein: CASSSPGLRGGGELFF. The CDR3, as DNA: TGTGCCAGCAGCTCACCGGGACTCCGAGGAGGCGGGGAGCTGTTTTTT. Drawing the rest from reference TRBV11-3 and TRBJ2-2, the complete variable domain is EAGVVQSPRYKIIEKKQPVAFWCNPISGHNTLYWYLQNLGQGPELLIRYENEEAVDDSQLPKDRFSAERLKGVDSTLKIQPAELGDSAVYLCASSSPGLRGGGELFFGEGSRLTVL.

This chain links TRBV29-1 with TRBJ1-5; 9 bases are shared with TRBD1. V shed 4 bases, J shed 5 bases, and the junction held 0 bases outside the gene matches. Germline-derived CDR1 and CDR2 are SQVTM and ANQGSEA. This CDR3 has 12 amino acids. This CDR3 is CSVGQGDQPQHF. CDR3 sequence (DNA): TGCAGCGTTGGACAGGGGGATCAGCCCCAGCATTTT.

The sample holds a few counts of this clone. In the same sample, other DNA sequences code for this CDR3. This sequence joins TRBV29-1 and TRBJ1-2, with D perhaps TRBD1 (6 bases). CDR3 size: 12 residues. Between the trimmed V and J ends, which lost 3 bases and 2 bases, there was a span of 7 bases. CDR1 is SQVTM and CDR2 is ANQGSEA in the germline V gene. This chain's CDR3 is CSVERGNYGYTF. CDR3 sequence (DNA): TGCAGCGTTGAGAGGGGGAACTATGGCTACACCTTC.

The genes are TRBV7-8 and TRBJ2-1; D is possibly TRBD1 (6 bases). Germline V gene data show CDR1 as SGHVS and CDR2 as FQNEAQ. Trimming stripped 6 bases from V and 4 bases from J, with 22 bases between. CDR3 length equals 17 residues. The CDR3 sequence is CASSPPGTHYLYNEQFF. CDR3 nucleotide sequence: TGTGCCAGCAGTCCGCCCGGGACACACTATCTTTACAATGAGCAGTTCTTC.

The CDR3 DNA reads TGTGCCAGCAGTTTAGTTGGGGGAGGTCAGCCCCAGCATTTT. Protein product: CASSLVGGGQPQHF. The chain recombines TRBV27 with TRBJ1-5, with TRBD1 as a possible D gene (5 bases). V lost 2 bases and J 6 bases, leaving 11 bases between the germline ends. This CDR3 region has 14 residues. Germline CDR1 and CDR2: MNHEY and SMNVEV (reference sequence).

This clone was seen a handful of times. The CDR3 is CASSTVNTEAFF. For the CDR3, the DNA is TGTGCCAGCAGTACAGTGAACACTGAAGCTTTCTTT. The V and J genes are TRBV12-3 or TRBV12-4 and TRBJ1-1; D is unresolved. The CDR3 has 12 amino acids. V lost 5 bases to trimming and J lost 0 bases, with 4 bases between them.

The chain is built from TRBV29-1 and TRBJ2-7, with D possibly matching TRBD2 (6 bases). The CDR3 runs to 11 residues. Germline CDR1 and CDR2: SQVTM and ANQGSEA. Trimming took off 3 bases at V and 12 bases at J, with 15 bases between the two ends. The chain's CDR3 is CSVEEGTVGYF. CDR3 nucleotides: TGCAGCGTTGAGGAGGGAACCGTGGGGTACTTC.

The rearrangement links TRBV30 to TRBJ2-1; perhaps TRBD2 as D (6 bases). CDR3 length: 15 amino acids. Looked up from germline, CDR1 is GTSNPN and CDR2 is SVGIG (reference sequence). Trimming removed 4 bases at V and 4 bases at J, with 17 bases between. CDR3 sequence (DNA): TGTGCCTGGACTGGGTCGGCGGGACCTTACAATGAGCAGTTCTTC. This sequence encodes CAWTGSAGPYNEQFF. Based on the CDR3 plus reference TRBV30 and TRBJ2-1, the full variable domain is SQTIHQWPATLVQPVGSPLSLECTVEGTSNPNLYWYRQAAGRGLQLLFYSVGIGQISSEVPQNLSASRPQDRQFILSSKKLLLSDSGFYLCAWTGSAGPYNEQFFGPGTRLTVL.

This clone showed up just a few times. CDR3 DNA sequence: TGCGCCAGCAGCCCGGGGGGGACAGCATCCTACGAGCAGTACTTC. Amino acid sequence: CASSPGGTASYEQYF. The V and J genes are TRBV5-1 and TRBJ2-7; tentatively, D is TRBD2 (8 bases). Germline CDR1 SGHRS, CDR2 YFSETQ. CDR3 length: 15 residues. V lost 4 bases, J lost 1 base, and 15 bases lay in between.

This rearrangement joins TRBV13 to TRBJ1-2, with TRBD1 matching 7 bases. Germline V CDR1 and CDR2: PRHDT, FYEKMQ (reference sequence). With 4 bases clipped from V and 0 bases from J, the junction kept 8 bases outside the gene matches. The CDR3 length is 16 residues. The CDR3 is CASSSRQGPANYGYTF. In nucleotides, the CDR3 is TGTGCCAGCAGCTCCCGACAGGGCCCAGCTAACTATGGCTACACCTTC.

The chain uses TRBV6-1 and TRBJ1-4, with a tentative D call TRBD1 (6 bases). The ends were cut back, 2 bases at V and 2 bases at J, with 21 bases in the middle. The CDR3 consists of 19 residues. Germline V CDR1 and CDR2: MNHNS, SASEGT. In nucleotides, the CDR3 is TGTGCCAGCAGTGAAAAGGGGGACAAGAGTTGGGTTACTAATGAAAAACTGTTTTTT. This sequence encodes CASSEKGDKSWVTNEKLFF.

The chain is built from TRBV6-1 and TRBJ1-1; D might be TRBD1 (5 bases). This CDR3 comprises 13 residues. Germline CDR1 MNHNS, CDR2 SASEGT. V lost 3 bases to trimming and J lost 8 bases, with 13 bases between them. The CDR3 DNA sequence: TGTGCCAGCAGTGACAGGGATCGGGGGGAAGCTTTCTTT. Translation gives CASSDRDRGEAFF.